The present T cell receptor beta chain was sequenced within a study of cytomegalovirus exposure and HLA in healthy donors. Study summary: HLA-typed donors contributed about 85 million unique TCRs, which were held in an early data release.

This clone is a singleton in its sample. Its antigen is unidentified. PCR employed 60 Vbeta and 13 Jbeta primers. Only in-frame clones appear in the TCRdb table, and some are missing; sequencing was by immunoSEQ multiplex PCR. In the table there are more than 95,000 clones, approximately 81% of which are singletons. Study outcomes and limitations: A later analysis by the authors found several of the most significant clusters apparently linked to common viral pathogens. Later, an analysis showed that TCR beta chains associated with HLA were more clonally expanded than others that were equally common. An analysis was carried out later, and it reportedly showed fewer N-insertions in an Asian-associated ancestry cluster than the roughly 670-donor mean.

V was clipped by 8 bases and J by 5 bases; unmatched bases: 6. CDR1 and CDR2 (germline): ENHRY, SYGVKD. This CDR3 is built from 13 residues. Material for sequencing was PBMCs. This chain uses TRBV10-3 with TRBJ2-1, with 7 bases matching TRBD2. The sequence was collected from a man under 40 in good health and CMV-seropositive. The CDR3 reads CAIREVKNNEQFF. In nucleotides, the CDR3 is TGTGCCATCCGGGAGGTGAAGAACAATGAGCAGTTCTTC.